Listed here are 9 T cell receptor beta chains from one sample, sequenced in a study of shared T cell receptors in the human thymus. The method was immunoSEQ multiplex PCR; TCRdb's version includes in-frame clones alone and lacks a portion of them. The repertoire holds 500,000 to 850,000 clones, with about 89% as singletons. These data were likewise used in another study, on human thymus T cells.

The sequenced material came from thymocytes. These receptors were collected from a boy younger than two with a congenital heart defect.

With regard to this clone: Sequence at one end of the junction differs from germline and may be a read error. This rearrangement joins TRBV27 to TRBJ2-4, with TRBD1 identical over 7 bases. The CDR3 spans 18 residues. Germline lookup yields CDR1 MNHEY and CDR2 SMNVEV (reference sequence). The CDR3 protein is CASSLYPEGAIAKNIQYF. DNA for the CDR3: TGTGCCAGCAGCTTATACCCAGAGGGGGCTATAGCCAAAAACATTCAGTACTTC.

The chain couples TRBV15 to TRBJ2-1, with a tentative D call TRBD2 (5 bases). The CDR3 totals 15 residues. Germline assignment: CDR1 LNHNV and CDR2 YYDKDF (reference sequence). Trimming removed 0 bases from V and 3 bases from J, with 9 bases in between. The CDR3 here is CATSRDRGNYNEQFF. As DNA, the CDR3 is TGTGCCACCAGCAGAGATCGAGGGAACTACAATGAGCAGTTCTTC.

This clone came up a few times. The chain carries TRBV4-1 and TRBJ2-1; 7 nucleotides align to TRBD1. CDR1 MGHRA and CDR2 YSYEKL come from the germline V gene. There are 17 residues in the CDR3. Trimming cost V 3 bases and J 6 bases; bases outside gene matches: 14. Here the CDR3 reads CASSHSWNRGRSNEQFF. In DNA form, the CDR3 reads TGCGCCAGCAGCCATTCCTGGAACAGGGGTAGGAGCAATGAGCAGTTCTTC.

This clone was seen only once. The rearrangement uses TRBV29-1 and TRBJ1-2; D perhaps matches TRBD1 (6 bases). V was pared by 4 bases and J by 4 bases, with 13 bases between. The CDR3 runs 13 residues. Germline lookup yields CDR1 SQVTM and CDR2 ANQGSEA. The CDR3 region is CSVGDPRGYGYTF. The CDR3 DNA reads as TGCAGCGTTGGGGACCCCAGGGGCTATGGCTACACCTTC.

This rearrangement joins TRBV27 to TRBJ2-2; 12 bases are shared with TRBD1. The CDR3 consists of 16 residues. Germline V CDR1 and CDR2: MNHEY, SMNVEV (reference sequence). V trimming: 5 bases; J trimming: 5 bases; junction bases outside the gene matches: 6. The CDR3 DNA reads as TGTGCCAGCAGTGGAAGGGACAGGGGGCGGACCGGGGAGCTGTTTTTT. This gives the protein CASSGRDRGRTGELFF.

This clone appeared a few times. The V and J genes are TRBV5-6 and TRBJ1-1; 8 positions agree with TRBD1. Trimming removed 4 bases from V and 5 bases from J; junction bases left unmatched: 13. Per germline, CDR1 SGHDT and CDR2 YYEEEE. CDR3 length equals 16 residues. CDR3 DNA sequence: TGTGCCAGCAGCCCTGGCGGGGCACAGGGGGAGACTGAAGCTTTCTTT. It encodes CASSPGGAQGETEAFF.

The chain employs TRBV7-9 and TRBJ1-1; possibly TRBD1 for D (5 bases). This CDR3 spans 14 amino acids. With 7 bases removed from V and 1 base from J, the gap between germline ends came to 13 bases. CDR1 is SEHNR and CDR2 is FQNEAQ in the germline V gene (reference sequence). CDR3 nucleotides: TGTGCCAGCACTCCCCAGACAGCGAACACTGAAGCTTTCTTT. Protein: CASTPQTANTEAFF.

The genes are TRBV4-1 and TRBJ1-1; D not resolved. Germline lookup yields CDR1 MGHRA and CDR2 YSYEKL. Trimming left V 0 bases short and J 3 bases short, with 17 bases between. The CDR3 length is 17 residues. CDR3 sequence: CASSQEGYSRHDTEAFF. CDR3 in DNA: TGCGCCAGCAGCCAAGAAGGCTACTCAAGACATGACACTGAAGCTTTCTTT.

CDR3 amino acids: CASSASGRASVEAKNIQYF. In DNA form, the CDR3 reads TGCGCCAGCAGCGCAAGCGGGAGGGCCTCGGTCGAAGCCAAAAACATTCAGTACTTC. The chain employs TRBV10-1 and TRBJ2-4; 10 bases align to TRBD2. The CDR3 runs 19 residues. Germline values: CDR1 WNHNN, CDR2 SYGVQD (reference sequence). J lost 0 bases, V lost 6 bases, and 14 bases had no gene match.